This record looks at one T cell receptor beta chain sequence and its context. Its cognate antigen is unknown. The data were taken from a study of graft-versus-host responses after intestinal transplantation. The overall study: The transplants performed in recipients were multivisceral, liver-intestinal, or isolated intestinal.

Findings and limits, study-wide: Clonal ratios of graft-versus-host to host-versus-graft in allografts were high for patients exhibiting graft-donor T cell macrochimerism. Recipient bone marrow held GvH clones, some seen earlier in ileum or blood.

Using immunoSEQ multiplex PCR, the repertoire was profiled, and TCRdb retains in-frame clones only, with some absent. The sample carries under 140,000 clones, roughly 93% recorded once. This CDR3 has 13 amino acids. Germline CDR1 and CDR2: WSHSY and SAAADI. Deletions cut 6 bases from V and 1 base from J, with 6 bases between. This clonotype originated in a human donor who received an intestinal transplant. The chain employs TRBV10-2 and TRBJ2-2, with unresolved D. Sequencing was performed on unstimulated CD8+ T cells sorted from spleen or lymph node cells, taken before intestinal transplant. The CDR3 DNA reads as TGCGCCAGCAGCCTCGGGAACACCGGGGAGCTGTTTTTT. Residues: CASSLGNTGELFF.